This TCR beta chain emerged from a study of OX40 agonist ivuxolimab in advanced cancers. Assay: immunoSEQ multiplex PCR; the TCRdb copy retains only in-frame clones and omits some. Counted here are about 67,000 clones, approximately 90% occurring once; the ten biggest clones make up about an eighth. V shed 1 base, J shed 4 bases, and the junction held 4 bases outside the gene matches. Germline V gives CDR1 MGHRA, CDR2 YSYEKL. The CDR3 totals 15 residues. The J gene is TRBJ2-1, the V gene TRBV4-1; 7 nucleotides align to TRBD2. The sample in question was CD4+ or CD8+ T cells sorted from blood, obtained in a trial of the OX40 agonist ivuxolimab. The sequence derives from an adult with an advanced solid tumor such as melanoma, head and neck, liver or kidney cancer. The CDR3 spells CASSQVLAEYNEQFF. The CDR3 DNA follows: TGCGCCAGCAGCCAAGTGCTAGCGGAGTACAATGAGCAGTTCTTC.